This T cell receptor (beta chain) was obtained from a study of T cell changes during pregnancy in multiple sclerosis. V was trimmed by 0 bases and J by 8 bases, leaving 17 bases between them. Germline lookup yields CDR1 MGHRA and CDR2 YSYEKL. The CDR3 is made up of 17 amino acids. TCRdb's table, derived via immunoSEQ multiplex PCR, lists solely in-frame clones and lacks some. The repertoire consists of approximately 74,000 clones, with approximately 90% occurring once and the leading ten covering less than 3.5%. The rearrangement joins TRBV4-1 to TRBJ1-6; possible D gene TRBD1, 6 bases. The sample was peripheral blood, taken before pregnancy. The TCR was taken from a female donor with multiple sclerosis, enrolled in a pregnancy study. CDR3 nucleotides: TGCGCCAGCAGCCAAGATGTGTCCGAGACAGGCCATTCACCCCTCCACTTT. Its protein product is CASSQDVSETGHSPLHF.